The clone carrying this TCR beta chain has only a few counts. Its specificity is unknown. These data originate in a study of T-cell memory formation after mild COVID-19. Study summary: TCR clusters mostly belonged to single donors.

One entry per CDR3 protein results from TCRdb running MiXCR on the 5' RACE reads. The sample has 180,000 or so distinct CDR3 sequences, roughly 16% seen once; the top ten hold roughly 2.1%. Notes on the study in general: Contracting CD4+ clones were located mainly in CM and EM, and CD8+ clones in EMRA. Some clones that responded were present in memory (sampled pre-infection), which suggests cross-reactive memory joined.

Trimming removed 3 bases at V and 4 bases at J, with 12 bases between. The germline gives CDR1 DFQATT, CDR2 SNEGSKA (reference sequence). The CDR3 has 13 residues. Sequences were obtained from PBMCs or a T cell subset sorted from them (not recorded which). The chain joins TRBV20-1 to TRBJ1-2; D is unclear. The clonotype originates from an adult woman who had mild COVID-19 (a few samples of this study predate the infection). Cell type and time point are not known. CDR3 sequence: CSASERAGYGYTF. The DNA for the CDR3 is TGCAGTGCTAGCGAAAGGGCTGGCTATGGCTACACCTTC.